Shown below are 18 T cell receptor beta chains from a single sample sequenced in a study of human thymus T cells (dated by TCRdb to the early 2020s). Thymus tissue was obtained as surgical resects removed during corrective cardiac surgery. Library prep was done by the immunoSEQ multiplex PCR assay. TCRdb holds this immuneACCESS table with in-frame rearrangements only. Some clones are missing; in checked studies, unresolved V genes explain under half, and the rest has no known cause. For this sample the table gives some 130,000 clones, of which around 94% were detected only once. The ten largest clones take up 0.024% of the sample. Sequences were obtained from thymus tissue. These receptors all stem from a boy younger than two with a congenital heart defect but otherwise immunologically healthy.

Details on this clone: The sample has other DNA sequences that encode this CDR3 too. J is TRBJ1-2 and V is TRBV6-1; D remains ambiguous. This CDR3 is 12 amino acids long. Germline V CDR1 and CDR2: MNHNS, SASEGT. Trimming removed 1 base from V and 5 bases from J, with 5 bases in between. This chain's CDR3 is CASSEGGYGYTF. CDR3 DNA sequence: TGTGCCAGCAGTGAAGGAGGGTATGGCTACACCTTC.

This chain joins TRBV10-3 and TRBJ2-5; D is ambiguous. V was pared by 2 bases and J by 0 bases, with 7 bases between. Per germline, CDR1 ENHRY and CDR2 SYGVKD. CDR3 size: 14 residues. The CDR3 sequence: CAISELGYQETQYF. The DNA of the CDR3 is TGTGCCATCAGTGAGCTCGGGTACCAAGAGACCCAGTACTTC.

The V and J genes are TRBV29-1 and TRBJ1-1; no clear D gene. Trimming pared 5 bases from V and 0 bases from J, leaving 7 bases between. The germline CDR1 and CDR2 sequences are SQVTM and ANQGSEA. This CDR3 has 12 residues. In DNA form, the CDR3 reads TGCAGCGTTACCGACATGAACACTGAAGCTTTCTTT. Its protein product is CSVTDMNTEAFF.

This chain joins TRBV5-5 and TRBJ1-2, with TRBD1 as a possible D gene (5 bases). Trimming removed 4 bases at V and 7 bases at J, with 17 bases between. The CDR3 length is 14 residues. Germline V CDR1 and CDR2: SGHKS, YYEKEE (reference sequence). This CDR3 is CASSPGLHGGGYTF. The CDR3 coding sequence is TGTGCCAGCAGCCCGGGACTCCATGGAGGTGGCTACACCTTC.

This chain joins TRBV5-1 and TRBJ2-7, with D hard to call. The CDR3 spans 14 residues. Trimming left V 4 bases short and J 1 base short, with 12 bases between. Germline lookup yields CDR1 SGHRS and CDR2 YFSETQ. In DNA form, the CDR3 reads TGCGCCAGCAGCCCGGCGGTACATTCCTACGAGCAGTACTTC. Residues: CASSPAVHSYEQYF.

This sequence joins TRBV6-5 and TRBJ2-4; TRBD1 matches 9 bases. V shed 4 bases and J 0 bases; nucleotides not matched to a gene: 4. The V gene's germline CDR1 is MNHEY and CDR2 SVGAGI. This CDR3 region has 16 residues. The CDR3, as DNA: TGTGCCAGCAGTTCGTCGACAGGGGGAGCCAAAAACATTCAGTACTTC. Protein: CASSSSTGGAKNIQYF.

The chain uses TRBV7-3 and TRBJ2-1, with 8 bases fitting TRBD2. The CDR3 extends over 16 amino acids. The germline V gene has CDR1 SGHTA and CDR2 FQGTGA. V dropped 5 bases and J dropped 3; count of bases not matched to a gene: 9. CDR3 sequence (DNA): TGTGCCAGCAGCCCGGCCCCCGGGACTAGCTACAATGAGCAGTTCTTC. Amino acid sequence: CASSPAPGTSYNEQFF.

The rearrangement links TRBV6-1 to TRBJ1-5, with a weak D call TRBD1 (6 bases). The CDR3 consists of 16 residues. From germline, CDR1 is MNHNS and CDR2 SASEGT. Trimming shortened V by 1 base and J by 1 base, and 11 bases separated the two germline ends. As DNA, the CDR3 is TGTGCCAGCAGTGAAGATGGGGGGCGAAGCAATCAGCCCCAGCATTTT. It translates to CASSEDGGRSNQPQHF.

The V and J genes are TRBV11-2 and TRBJ2-4, with a tentative D call TRBD2 (6 bases). This CDR3 has 16 amino acids. CDR1 is SGHAT, CDR2 FQNNGV, per germline. With 5 bases removed from V and 8 bases from J, the gap between germline ends came to 22 bases. CDR3 loop: CASSLLRGSGLDIQYF. DNA of the CDR3: TGTGCCAGCAGCCTACTTCGGGGTAGCGGTTTGGACATTCAGTACTTC.

This chain uses TRBV19 with TRBJ1-1; unclear D gene. Germline V gene sequence: CDR1 LNHDA, CDR2 SQIVND (reference sequence). The V gene lost 3 bases and the J gene lost 1 base, with 12 bases spanning the gap. There are 15 residues in the CDR3. For the CDR3, the DNA is TGTGCCAGTAGTATCGTAGGCAGAACGAACACTGAAGCTTTCTTT. It yields the protein CASSIVGRTNTEAFF.

The chain joins TRBV27 to TRBJ2-2; D may correspond to TRBD1 or TRBD2 (5 bases each). With 3 bases removed from V and 2 bases from J, the gap between germline ends came to 10 bases. The CDR3 loop spans 15 amino acids. Germline assignment: CDR1 MNHEY and CDR2 SMNVEV (reference sequence). DNA of the CDR3: TGTGCCAGCAGTTTTTCTGGGGGAAACACCGGGGAGCTGTTTTTT. It yields the protein CASSFSGGNTGELFF.

The CDR3 region is CASRSPAETQYF. CDR3 sequence (DNA): TGTGCCAGTAGGTCTCCTGCAGAGACCCAGTACTTC. J is TRBJ2-5 and V is TRBV19; no reliable D call. Deletions cut 6 bases from V and 4 bases from J, with 9 bases between. CDR1 and CDR2 from the germline V gene are LNHDA and SQIVND (reference sequence). There are 12 residues in the CDR3.

The chain recombines TRBV4-1 with TRBJ1-1; D is ambiguous. V shed 1 base and J shed 4 bases, with 10 bases lying between them. The CDR3 length is 14 residues. Germline values: CDR1 MGHRA, CDR2 YSYEKL. For the CDR3, the DNA is TGCGCCAGCAGCCAAGTGGCAAATGGCACTGAAGCTTTCTTT. Its protein is CASSQVANGTEAFF.

The rearrangement links TRBV7-6 to TRBJ2-2; no definite D call. The V end was cut by 6 bases, the J end by 6 bases, with 17 bases between. CDR1 SGHVS and CDR2 FNYEAQ come from the germline V gene. This CDR3 has 15 residues. The CDR3 is CASSNSQDIPGELFF. The CDR3 DNA reads TGTGCCAGCAGTAATAGCCAGGATATCCCCGGGGAGCTGTTTTTT. The complete variable domain, with remaining parts taken from reference TRBV7-6 and TRBJ2-2, reads GAGVSQSPRYKVTKRGQDVALRCDPISGHVSLYWYRQALGQGPEFLTYFNYEAQQDKSGLPNDRFSAERPEGSISTLTIQRTEQRDSAMYRCASSNSQDIPGELFFGEGSRLTVL.

The J gene is TRBJ2-7, the V gene TRBV4-3, with TRBD1 matching 12 bases. Germline loops: CDR1 LGHNA, CDR2 YSLEER. The trim removed 0 bases at V and 5 bases at J, leaving 5 bases unmatched. The length of the CDR3 is 16 residues. The CDR3 nucleotides read TGCGCCAGCAGCCAAGATCTGGGGACAGGGGGCCACGAGCAGTACTTC. Protein sequence: CASSQDLGTGGHEQYF.

The count of this clone is one. The rearrangement joins TRBV28 to TRBJ2-7; 8 nucleotides agree with TRBD1. This CDR3 comprises 14 residues. Germline V lookup: CDR1 MDHEN, CDR2 SYDVKM. V lost 5 bases and J lost 2; bases outside the gene matches: 5. CDR3 in DNA: TGTGCCAGCAGTCCGCCGGACAGGGCCTACGAGCAGTACTTC. This codes for CASSPPDRAYEQYF. Full variable domain (outside the CDR3, taken from reference TRBV28 and TRBJ2-7): DVKVTQSSRYLVKRTGEKVFLECVQDMDHENMFWYRQDPGLGLRLIYFSYDVKMKEKGDIPEGYSVSREKKERFSLILESASTNQTSMYLCASSPPDRAYEQYFGPGTRLTVT.

Only a few counts were recorded for this clone. The gene calls are TRBV10-3 and TRBJ2-5, with 8 bases aligning to TRBD1. Per the germline V gene, CDR1 is ENHRY and CDR2 is SYGVKD. V dropped 6 bases and J dropped 2; count of bases not matched to a gene: 5. The CDR3 has 14 residues. The CDR3 DNA reads TGTGCCATCAGGGACGGACAGGGACAAGAGACCCAGTACTTC. Residues: CAIRDGQGQETQYF.

The chain joins TRBV4-1 to TRBJ2-1; D is possibly TRBD1 or TRBD2 (5 bases each). V shed 3 bases and J shed 5 bases, with 14 bases lying between them. The V gene's germline CDR1 is MGHRA and CDR2 YSYEKL. The CDR3 loop spans 15 amino acids. CDR3 amino acids: CASSHSGTPHNEQFF. In DNA, the CDR3 is TGCGCCAGCAGCCATTCCGGGACGCCACACAATGAGCAGTTCTTC.